This T cell receptor beta chain is drawn from a study of metastatic and nonmetastatic thyroid tumors. In the original analysis: The authors used CDR3 differences across clinicopathological groups to build a distant-metastasis classifier for papillary thyroid cancer. TCRdb reprocessed the PCR reads using MiXCR. TCRdb, not the original authors, processed these V and J calls. The data contain about 45,000 clones, under 4% of them singletons. Germline V gene sequence: CDR1 MGHRA, CDR2 YSYEKL. The CDR3 loop spans 12 amino acids. Trimming shortened V by 0 bases and J by 5 bases, and 4 bases separated the two germline ends. There were no patients who had received any treatment before thyroid surgery. This clone was recorded many times.

Input material: blood. The chain couples TRBV4-1 to TRBJ2-5; D ambiguous. The TCR originated in a female donor with papillary thyroid cancer or a benign thyroid nodule (not recorded which). Some clones in this sample may be carry-over from other donors' samples. The CDR3 loop reads CASSQDRETQYF. CDR3 bases: TGCGCCAGCAGCCAAGATAGGGAGACCCAGTACTTC.